The 29 T cell receptor beta chains below come from one sample, sequenced in a study of blood T cell repertoires in COVID-19. Sequencing used immunoSEQ multiplex PCR; TCRdb keeps in-frame clones, though not all of them. Among about 330,000 clones listed, roughly 87% were seen once. The sample comprised PBMCs or T cells enriched from blood (not recorded which). These receptors came from a woman under 40 who had recovered from COVID-19.

This clone was recorded only once. In DNA form, the CDR3 reads TGTGCCAGCAGCAAAGCCTCCGACAGGGATAACACCATATATTTT. This encodes CASSKASDRDNTIYF. The chain recombines TRBV21-1 with TRBJ1-3; whether TRBD1, the table's D call, matches the DNA was not checked. TRBV21-1 corresponds to a pseudogene. This CDR3 has 15 residues.

The rearrangement links TRBV30 to TRBJ1-2, with D possibly being TRBD1 (6 bases). Trimming stripped 0 bases from V and 8 bases from J, with 13 bases between. Per germline, CDR1 GTSNPN and CDR2 SVGIG (reference sequence). The CDR3 totals 13 residues. The CDR3 DNA reads TGTGCCTGGAGTGTACGTAAGGGGGAAGGCTACACCTTC. Amino acid sequence: CAWSVRKGEGYTF. Full variable domain (rest looked up from reference TRBV30 and TRBJ1-2): SQTIHQWPATLVQPVGSPLSLECTVEGTSNPNLYWYRQAAGRGLQLLFYSVGIGQISSEVPQNLSASRPQDRQFILSSKKLLLSDSGFYLCAWSVRKGEGYTFGSGTRLTVV.

Comment on this clone: The same CDR3 arises from other DNA sequences in this sample as well. V gene TRBV5-1 combines with J gene TRBJ2-5; maybe TRBD1 (6 bases). The CDR3 is 13 amino acids. Germline CDR1 SGHRS, CDR2 YFSETQ. V was shortened by 4 bases and J by 1 base, with 8 bases between the two germline ends. Here the CDR3 reads CASSLQGQETQYF. CDR3 nucleotides: TGCGCCAGCAGCCTACAGGGCCAAGAGACCCAGTACTTC.

The chain employs TRBV12-3 or TRBV12-4 and TRBJ1-2, with D possibly TRBD1 on 6 matching bases. The CDR3 length is 12 residues. Trimming cost V 6 bases and J 5 bases, with 10 bases left between them. CDR3 in DNA: TGTGCCAGCAGCGGACAGAGGTATGGCTACACCTTC. Protein product: CASSGQRYGYTF.

J is TRBJ1-5 and V is TRBV2; 8 nucleotides match TRBD1. From germline, CDR1 is SNHLY and CDR2 FYNNEI. V was clipped by 5 bases and J by 11 bases; unmatched bases: 14. This CDR3 has 15 amino acids. The CDR3 DNA sequence: TGTGCCAGCAGTAAGGACAGGGACTATCAGGGGACCCAGCATTTT. Translated: CASSKDRDYQGTQHF.

This clone was observed a single time. V gene TRBV28 combines with J gene TRBJ1-4; D unclear. The CDR3 consists of 16 residues. The germline V and J ends were trimmed by 1 base and 4 bases, with 13 bases remaining between them. Germline CDR1 reads MDHEN; CDR2 reads SYDVKM. CDR3 DNA: TGTGCCAGCAGTTTATATCAGGACTATGGTAATGAAAAACTGTTTTTT. It translates to CASSLYQDYGNEKLFF.

This rearrangement joins TRBV19 to TRBJ1-2; possible D gene TRBD1, 5 bases. This CDR3 has 13 residues. Per the germline V gene, CDR1 is LNHDA and CDR2 is SQIVND (reference sequence). Trimming cost V 5 bases and J 7 bases, with 14 bases left between them. The CDR3 bases are TGTGCCAGTAGTGAGGGACTTTACGGTGGCTACACCTTC. This codes for CASSEGLYGGYTF.

This chain links TRBV5-4 with TRBJ1-2; D possibly corresponds to TRBD1 (5 bases). Germline-derived CDR1 and CDR2 are SGHNT and YYREEE (reference sequence). CDR3 length equals 15 residues. Trimming removed 2 bases from V and 2 bases from J, with 13 bases in between. The CDR3 DNA sequence: TGTGCCAGCAGCTTCATTGACAGTTGGAACTATGGCTACACCTTC. This encodes CASSFIDSWNYGYTF.

This clone occurred a few times. The gene calls are TRBV3-1 (or the pseudogene TRBV3-2) and TRBJ1-1; D is ambiguous. CDR3 size: 17 residues. From germline, CDR1 is LGHDT and CDR2 YNNKEL (reference sequence). The V gene lost 4 bases and the J gene lost 0 bases, with 18 bases spanning the gap. In DNA form, the CDR3 reads TGTGCCAGCAGCCCACTCGGGGTTTCGGTCATGAACACTGAAGCTTTCTTT. Translating gives CASSPLGVSVMNTEAFF.

The rearrangement links TRBV9 to TRBJ2-5, with 8 bases lining up with TRBD1. Per the germline V gene, CDR1 is SGDLS and CDR2 is YYNGEE. This CDR3 contains 14 residues. Trimming removed 3 bases from V and 5 bases from J; junction bases left unmatched: 6. CDR3 region: CASSGDRGRETQYF. Here the CDR3 DNA reads TGTGCCAGCAGCGGCGACAGGGGACGGGAGACCCAGTACTTC.

V gene TRBV28 combines with J gene TRBJ1-6, with 10 bases fitting TRBD1. CDR3 length: 15 amino acids. The germline V gene encodes CDR1 MDHEN and CDR2 SYDVKM. The trim removed 5 bases at V and 8 bases at J, leaving 6 bases unmatched. CDR3 coding DNA: TGTGCCAGCAGTACGCCGGGACAGGGGCATTCACCCCTCCACTTT. This gives the protein CASSTPGQGHSPLHF.

Note on this clone: Other nucleotide sequences in the sample specify the same CDR3. The chain combines TRBV5-1 with TRBJ1-3; no firm D call. The CDR3 length is 14 residues. Looked up from germline, CDR1 is SGHRS and CDR2 is YFSETQ. V dropped 0 bases and J dropped 4 bases, with 8 bases sitting between them. The CDR3 DNA follows: TGCGCCAGCAGCTTGGCCGGGATGGGAAACACCATATATTTT. Encoded protein: CASSLAGMGNTIYF.

The sample holds one count of this clone. The chain carries TRBV18 and TRBJ2-3, with D unresolved. There are 12 residues in the CDR3. Germline-derived CDR1 and CDR2 are KGHSH and LQKENI. V was pared by 0 bases and J by 6 bases, with 4 bases between. The CDR3 nucleotides read TGTGCCAGCTCACCACCGAGCGATACGCAGTATTTT. It encodes CASSPPSDTQYF.

This chain links TRBV5-4 with TRBJ1-1; 8 nucleotides align to TRBD1. V shed 4 bases and J 0 bases; nucleotides not matched to a gene: 2. The germline gives CDR1 SGHNT, CDR2 YYREEE (reference sequence). There are 14 residues in the CDR3. As DNA, the CDR3 is TGTGCCAGCAGCGCAGGGGGCATGAACACTGAAGCTTTCTTT. The encoded protein is CASSAGGMNTEAFF.

The genes are TRBV6-5 and TRBJ2-5, with TRBD2 matching over 9 bases. The V segment lost 3 bases and the J segment 2 bases; nucleotides outside the gene matches: 7. The germline gives CDR1 MNHEY, CDR2 SVGAGI. The CDR3 is 16 residues long. The CDR3 loop reads CASSYHRLAVQETQYF. CDR3 bases: TGTGCCAGCAGTTATCATAGACTAGCGGTACAAGAGACCCAGTACTTC.

V gene TRBV27 combines with J gene TRBJ1-6; TRBD1 might be the D (6 bases). This CDR3 is 15 amino acids long. Trimming cost V 3 bases and J 6 bases, with 12 bases left between them. CDR1 and CDR2 (germline): MNHEY, SMNVEV (reference sequence). The CDR3 coding sequence is TGTGCCAGCAGTTTCGGGACATTGGGTAATTCACCCCTCCACTTT. It specifies CASSFGTLGNSPLHF.

J is TRBJ1-1 and V is TRBV28, with D possibly TRBD1 on 5 matching bases. Between the trimmed V and J ends, which lost 6 bases and 4 bases, there was a span of 18 bases. The CDR3 is 15 residues long. Germline V gene sequence: CDR1 MDHEN, CDR2 SYDVKM. The CDR3 DNA is TGTGCCAGCAGCCGACTGGTCGGTGGGGCCACTGAAGCTTTCTTT. This encodes CASSRLVGGATEAFF.

V usage is TRBV30 and J usage is TRBJ2-5; possibly TRBD1 for D (5 bases). V was cut by 0 bases and J by 0 bases, with 14 bases left in between. Germline loops: CDR1 GTSNPN, CDR2 SVGIG (reference sequence). The CDR3 has 16 amino acids. The CDR3 region has the DNA TGTGCCTGGAGTGTGGTAGGGGCCACCTACCAAGAGACCCAGTACTTC. It translates to CAWSVVGATYQETQYF.

The rearrangement uses TRBV5-6 and TRBJ1-1; D gene ambiguous. Per germline, CDR1 SGHDT and CDR2 YYEEEE. The CDR3 sequence is 15 residues long. Trimming stripped 1 base from V and 4 bases from J, with 14 bases between. The CDR3 nucleotides read TGTGCCAGCAGCTTGACTTTCGCCGGGAGCACTGAAGCTTTCTTT. Amino acids: CASSLTFAGSTEAFF.

The chain has TRBV5-1 and TRBJ2-2, with a tentative D call TRBD1 (6 bases). Germline V gene data show CDR1 as SGHRS and CDR2 as YFSETQ. Trimming took off 3 bases at V and 0 bases at J, with 9 bases between the two ends. The CDR3 consists of 15 residues. The CDR3 DNA follows: TGCGCCAGCAGCTCGACAGGAACGAACACCGGGGAGCTGTTTTTT. Amino acid sequence: CASSSTGTNTGELFF. Full variable domain (remainder filled in from reference TRBV5-1 and TRBJ2-2): KAGVTQTPRYLIKTRGQQVTLSCSPISGHRSVSWYQQTPGQGLQFLFEYFSETQRNKGNFPGRFSGRQFSNSRSEMNVSTLELGDSALYLCASSSTGTNTGELFFGEGSRLTVL.

CDR3 nucleotide sequence: TGTGCCACCAGCAGAGGGACTGCCAACACTGAAGCTTTCTTT. As protein: CATSRGTANTEAFF. The chain recombines TRBV15 with TRBJ1-1, with unresolved D. Germline assignment: CDR1 LNHNV and CDR2 YYDKDF (reference sequence). V lost 1 base to trimming and J lost 2 bases, with 8 bases between them. The CDR3 runs to 14 residues.

V is TRBV18 and J is TRBJ2-5; TRBD1 matches 8 bases. J was trimmed by 5 bases and V by 6 bases; bases with no gene match: 11. Germline V gene lookup returns CDR1 KGHSH and CDR2 LQKENI. This CDR3 spans 15 amino acids. This chain's CDR3 is CASSPGQGSFETQYF. In DNA, the CDR3 is TGTGCCAGCTCTCCCGGACAGGGATCGTTTGAGACCCAGTACTTC.

The CDR3 sequence: CASSERSGGSSYEQYF. The CDR3 coding sequence is TGTGCCAGCAGTGAGCGGTCGGGGGGGAGCTCCTACGAGCAGTACTTC. V and J are TRBV2 and TRBJ2-7, with 8 bases identical to TRBD2. There are 16 residues in the CDR3. V was clipped by 3 bases and J by 0 bases; unmatched bases: 7. The germline V gene encodes CDR1 SNHLY and CDR2 FYNNEI.

The chain uses TRBV28 and TRBJ1-6; maybe TRBD1 (6 bases). Germline V lookup: CDR1 MDHEN, CDR2 SYDVKM. The CDR3 is made up of 17 amino acids. With 5 bases removed from V and 4 bases from J, the gap between germline ends came to 18 bases. In DNA form, the CDR3 reads TGTGCCAGCAGTCCCTCCCGCGGGGGCAGGTATAATTCACCCCTCCACTTT. It codes for CASSPSRGGRYNSPLHF.

This clone was picked up one time. The V gene is TRBV2, the J gene TRBJ2-7, with a possible D match to TRBD1 (5 bases). Trimming removed 8 bases from V and 1 base from J, with 12 bases in between. Germline V gene lookup returns CDR1 SNHLY and CDR2 FYNNEI. The CDR3 covers 13 residues. DNA for the CDR3: TGTGCCAGCCGACGACAGAGATCCTACGAGCAGTACTTC. Encoded protein: CASRRQRSYEQYF.

This rearrangement joins TRBV25-1 to TRBJ2-1; 8 bases agree with TRBD2. Germline CDR1 is MGHDK and CDR2 is SYGVNS. The CDR3 is 15 amino acids. V lost 2 bases to trimming and J lost 3 bases; unmatched junction nucleotides: 3. This chain's CDR3 is CASSESGGFYNEQFF. The CDR3 nucleotides read TGTGCCAGCAGTGAAAGCGGGGGCTTCTACAATGAGCAGTTCTTC.

The chain has TRBV2 and TRBJ2-6, with 7 nucleotides matching TRBD1. The CDR3 length is 15 residues. V shed 7 bases, J shed 4 bases, and the junction held 7 bases outside the gene matches. The germline CDR1 and CDR2 sequences are SNHLY and FYNNEI. CDR3 region: CASTETGIGANVLTF. As DNA, the CDR3 is TGTGCCAGCACCGAGACAGGGATAGGGGCCAACGTCCTGACTTTC.

The chain joins TRBV6-4 to TRBJ1-5, with D uncertain. The CDR3 totals 17 residues. Trimming removed 0 bases from V and 3 bases from J, with 15 bases in between. The germline CDR1 and CDR2 sequences are MRHNA and SNTAGT. CDR3 coding DNA: TGTGCCAGCAGTGACTCTTTAGGACTGTTAATCAATCAGCCCCAGCATTTT. Its translation: CASSDSLGLLINQPQHF.

The chain joins TRBV19 to TRBJ2-2, with TRBD2 identical over 11 bases. The V segment lost 3 bases and the J segment 5 bases; nucleotides outside the gene matches: 5. The germline CDR1 and CDR2 sequences are LNHDA and SQIVND (reference sequence). The CDR3 extends over 16 amino acids. CDR3 in amino acids: CASSIKGLAVTGELFF. The CDR3 DNA reads TGTGCCAGTAGTATTAAGGGACTAGCGGTAACCGGGGAGCTGTTTTTT.